This T cell receptor (beta chain) was documented in a study of post-analysis software for immune sequencing data. Researchers reported that TCR beta cDNA libraries carried unique molecular identifiers. A single record per CDR3 protein comes from TCRdb applying MiXCR to the PCR reads. The sample includes roughly 800,000 distinct CDR3 sequences, approximately 50% of them seen just once. Study observations and caveats: The F measure placed samples prepared in the same batch into strongly shared clusters. Controls showed lower frequencies than patients for a few TRBV segments, and TRBV5-6, TRBV5-1 and TRBV20-1 were among these.

The V end lost 7 bases, the J end lost 0 bases, and 13 bases lay between the germline ends. The CDR3 contains 14 residues. On this clonotype: The antigen is unknown.

J is TRBJ2-7 and V is TRBV12-3 or TRBV12-4, with D maybe TRBD2 (7 bases). Sequencing was carried out using blood. The clonotype comes from a girl aged 10 to 17 with multiple sclerosis. This CDR3 is CASTKGGSSYEQYF. CDR3 sequence (DNA): TGTGCCAGCACTAAGGGGGGGAGCTCCTACGAGCAGTACTTC.